This passage covers 5 T cell receptor beta chains from one sample sequenced in a study of human T cells and chemical hapten exposure. TCRdb recomputed calls from the RACE reads with MiXCR, one row per CDR3 protein. The table records about 74,000 distinct CDR3 sequences, around a third of them present only once. Time point indicated: patch test 1, 2 weeks after DPC sensitization. Treatment: therapeutic diphenylcyclopropenone sensitization with weekly scalp DPC. Sequenced here: whole blood, sampled in connection with sensitization to the hapten diphenylcyclopropenone (DPC). These receptors came from a man aged 35 to 55 with alopecia areata. Some clones in this sample may be carry-over from other donors' samples.

This chain joins TRBV6-5 and TRBJ1-6; D is possibly TRBD1 (5 bases). This CDR3 spans 17 amino acids. Trimming pared 1 base from V and 6 bases from J, leaving 16 bases between. Germline CDR1 MNHEY, CDR2 SVGAGI. In DNA form, the CDR3 reads TGTGCCAGCAGTTACTTGGCTTCCGGGACGTTTAATTCACCCCTCCACTTT. It translates to CASSYLASGTFNSPLHF.

This clonotype was counted only a few times. This chain links TRBV29-1 with TRBJ2-3, with 11 bases that match TRBD2. V dropped 6 bases and J dropped 0; count of bases not matched to a gene: 2. The CDR3 length is 14 residues. Germline V gene data show CDR1 as SQVTM and CDR2 as ANQGSEA. In DNA form, the CDR3 reads TGCAGCGTAGGGACTAGCGGTAGCACAGATACGCAGTATTTT. Its protein is CSVGTSGSTDTQYF.

This chain joins TRBV12-3 or TRBV12-4 and TRBJ1-1; 8 nucleotides match TRBD1. V was pared by 3 bases and J by 5 bases, with 5 bases of the junction left unmatched. This CDR3 is built from 14 residues. The CDR3 is CASSFQGARTEAFF. CDR3 bases: TGTGCCAGCAGTTTTCAGGGGGCAAGGACTGAAGCTTTCTTT.

J is TRBJ1-4 and V is TRBV20-1; no clear D gene. Trimming stripped 2 bases from V and 6 bases from J, with 16 bases between. CDR1 is DFQATT, CDR2 SNEGSKA, per germline (reference sequence). CDR3 length: 15 amino acids. The CDR3 DNA sequence: TGCAGTGCTAGACCCCCTACCGGGAGGGATGAAAAACTGTTTTTT. It encodes CSARPPTGRDEKLFF.

The J gene is TRBJ1-5, the V gene TRBV12-3 or TRBV12-4; no definite D call. This CDR3 is 13 amino acids long. V was clipped by 5 bases and J by 6 bases, with 11 bases between them. The CDR3 spells CASSPAEGQPQHF. CDR3 in DNA: TGTGCCAGCAGTCCCGCGGAGGGTCAGCCCCAGCATTTT.